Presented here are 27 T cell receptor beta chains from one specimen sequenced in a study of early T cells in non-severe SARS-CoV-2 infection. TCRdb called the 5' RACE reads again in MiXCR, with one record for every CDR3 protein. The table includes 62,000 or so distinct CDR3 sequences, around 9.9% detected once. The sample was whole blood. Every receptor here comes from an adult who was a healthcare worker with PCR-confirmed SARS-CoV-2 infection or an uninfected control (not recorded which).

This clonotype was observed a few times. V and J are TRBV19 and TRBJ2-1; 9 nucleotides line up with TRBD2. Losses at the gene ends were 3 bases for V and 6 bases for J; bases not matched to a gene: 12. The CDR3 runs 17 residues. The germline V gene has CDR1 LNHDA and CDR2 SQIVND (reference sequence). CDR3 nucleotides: TGTGCCAGTAGTATTGCTTTGGGTGCGGGGGGGAGCAATGAGCAGTTCTTC. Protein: CASSIALGAGGSNEQFF.

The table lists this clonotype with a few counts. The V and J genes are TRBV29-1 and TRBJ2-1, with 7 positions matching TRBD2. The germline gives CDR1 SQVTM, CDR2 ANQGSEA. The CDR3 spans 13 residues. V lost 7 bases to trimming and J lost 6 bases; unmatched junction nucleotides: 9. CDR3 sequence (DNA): TGCAGCGGGGGGGGACGGCAGAGCAATGAGCAGTTCTTC. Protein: CSGGGRQSNEQFF.

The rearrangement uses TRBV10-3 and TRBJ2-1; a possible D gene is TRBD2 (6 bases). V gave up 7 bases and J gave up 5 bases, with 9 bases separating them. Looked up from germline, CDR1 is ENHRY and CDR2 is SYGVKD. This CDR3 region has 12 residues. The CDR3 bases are TGTGCCATCACGGGGGACCACAATGAGCAGTTCTTC. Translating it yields CAITGDHNEQFF.

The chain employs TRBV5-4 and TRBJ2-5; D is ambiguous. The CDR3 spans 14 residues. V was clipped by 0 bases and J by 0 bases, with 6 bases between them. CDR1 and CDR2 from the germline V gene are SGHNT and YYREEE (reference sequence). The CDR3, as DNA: TGTGCCAGCAGCTTGGACCTCCACCAAGAGACCCAGTACTTC. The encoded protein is CASSLDLHQETQYF.

Here the CDR3 DNA reads TGTGCCAGCAGCCAAGTGGCAGGGACGAGTTCACCCCTCCACTTT. This codes for CASSQVAGTSSPLHF. V gene TRBV3-1 combines with J gene TRBJ1-6; a possible D gene is TRBD1 (5 bases). The CDR3 loop spans 15 amino acids. Trimming cost V 1 base and J 9 bases, with 13 bases left between them. Germline V CDR1 and CDR2: LGHDT, YNNKEL (reference sequence).

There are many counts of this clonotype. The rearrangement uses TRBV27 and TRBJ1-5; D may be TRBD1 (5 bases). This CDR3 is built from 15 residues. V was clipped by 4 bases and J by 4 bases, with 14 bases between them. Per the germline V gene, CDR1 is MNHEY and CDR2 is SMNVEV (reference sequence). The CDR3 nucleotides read TGTGCCAGCAGTTCGAGGGGTGCCAATAATCAGCCCCAGCATTTT. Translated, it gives CASSSRGANNQPQHF.

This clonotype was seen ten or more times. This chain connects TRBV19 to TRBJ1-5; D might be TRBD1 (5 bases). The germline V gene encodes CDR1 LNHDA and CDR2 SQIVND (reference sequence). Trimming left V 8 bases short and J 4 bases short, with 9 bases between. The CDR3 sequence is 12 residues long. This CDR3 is CASGGWNQPQHF. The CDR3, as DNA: TGTGCCAGTGGGGGTTGGAATCAGCCCCAGCATTTT. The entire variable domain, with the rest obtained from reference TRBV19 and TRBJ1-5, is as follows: DGGITQSPKYLFRKEGQNVTLSCEQNLNHDAMYWYRQDPGQGLRLIYYSQIVNDFQKGDIAEGYSVSREKKESFPLTVTSAQKNPTAFYLCASGGWNQPQHFGDGTRLSIL.

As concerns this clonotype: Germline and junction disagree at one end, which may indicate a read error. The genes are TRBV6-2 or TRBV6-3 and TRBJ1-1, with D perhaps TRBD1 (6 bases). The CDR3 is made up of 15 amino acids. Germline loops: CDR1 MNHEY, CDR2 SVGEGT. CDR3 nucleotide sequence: TGTGCCAGCAGATCTCTTGACAGGATGAATACTGAAGCTTTCTTT. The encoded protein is CASRSLDRMNTEAFF.

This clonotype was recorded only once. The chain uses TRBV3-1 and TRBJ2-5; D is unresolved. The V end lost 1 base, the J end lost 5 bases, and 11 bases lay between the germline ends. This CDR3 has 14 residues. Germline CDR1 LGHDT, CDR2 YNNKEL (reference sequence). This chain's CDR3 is CASSQASSVETQYF. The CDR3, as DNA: TGTGCCAGCAGCCAAGCGTCATCGGTGGAGACCCAGTACTTC.

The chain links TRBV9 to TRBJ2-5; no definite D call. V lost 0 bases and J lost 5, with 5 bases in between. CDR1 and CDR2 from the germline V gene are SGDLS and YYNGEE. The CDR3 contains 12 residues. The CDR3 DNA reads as TGTGCCAGCAGCGTAGACTCGGAGACCCAGTACTTC. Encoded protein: CASSVDSETQYF.

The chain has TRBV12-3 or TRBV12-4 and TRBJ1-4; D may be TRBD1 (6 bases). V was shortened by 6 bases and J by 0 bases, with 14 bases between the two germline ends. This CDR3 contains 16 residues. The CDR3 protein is CASRPDSGPTNEKLFF. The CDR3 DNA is TGTGCCAGCAGGCCGGACAGCGGACCAACTAATGAAAAACTGTTTTTT.

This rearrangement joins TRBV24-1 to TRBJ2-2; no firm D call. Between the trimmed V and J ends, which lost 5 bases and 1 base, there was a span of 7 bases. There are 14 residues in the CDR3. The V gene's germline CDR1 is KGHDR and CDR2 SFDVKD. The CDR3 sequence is CATSGWRNTGELFF. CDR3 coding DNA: TGTGCCACCAGTGGATGGAGGAACACCGGGGAGCTGTTTTTT.

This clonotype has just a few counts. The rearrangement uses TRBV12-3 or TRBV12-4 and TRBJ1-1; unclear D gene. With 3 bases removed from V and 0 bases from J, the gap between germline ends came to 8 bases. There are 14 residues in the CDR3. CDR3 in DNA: TGTGCCAGCAGTTTGCCAGACCTGAACACTGAAGCTTTCTTT. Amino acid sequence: CASSLPDLNTEAFF.

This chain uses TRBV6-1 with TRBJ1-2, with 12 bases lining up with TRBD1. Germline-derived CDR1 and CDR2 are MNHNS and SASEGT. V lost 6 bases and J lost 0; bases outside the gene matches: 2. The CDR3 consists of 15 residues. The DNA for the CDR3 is TGTGCCAGCAGGGGACAGGGGGCAGCTAACTATGGCTACACCTTC. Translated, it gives CASRGQGAANYGYTF.

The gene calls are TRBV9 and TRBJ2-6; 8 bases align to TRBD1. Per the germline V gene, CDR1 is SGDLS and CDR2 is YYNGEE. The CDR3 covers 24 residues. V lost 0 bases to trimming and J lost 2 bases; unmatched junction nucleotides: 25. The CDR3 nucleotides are TGTGCCAGCAGCGTAGATTGGGACGGCAGGGGGCCGAACCGGCCGAGGGCTGGGGCCAACGTCCTGACTTTC. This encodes CASSVDWDGRGPNRPRAGANVLTF.

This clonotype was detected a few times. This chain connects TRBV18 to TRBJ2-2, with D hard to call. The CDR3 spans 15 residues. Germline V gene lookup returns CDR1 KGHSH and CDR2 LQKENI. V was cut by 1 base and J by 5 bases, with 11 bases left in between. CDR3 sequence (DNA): TGTGCCAGCTCACCACTTGACGATGGAACCGGGGAGCTGTTTTTT. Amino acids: CASSPLDDGTGELFF.

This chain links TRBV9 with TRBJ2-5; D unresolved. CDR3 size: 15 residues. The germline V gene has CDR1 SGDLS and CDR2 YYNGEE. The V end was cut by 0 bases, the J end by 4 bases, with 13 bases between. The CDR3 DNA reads TGTGCCAGCAGCGTAGTCCCAGCTTCCCCAGAGACCCAGTACTTC. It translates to CASSVVPASPETQYF.

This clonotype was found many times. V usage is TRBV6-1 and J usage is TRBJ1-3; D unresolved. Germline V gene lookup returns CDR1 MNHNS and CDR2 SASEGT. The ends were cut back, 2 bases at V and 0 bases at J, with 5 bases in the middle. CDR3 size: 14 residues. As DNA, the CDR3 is TGTGCCAGCAGTGAACAGAGCTCTGGAAACACCATATATTTT. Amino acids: CASSEQSSGNTIYF.

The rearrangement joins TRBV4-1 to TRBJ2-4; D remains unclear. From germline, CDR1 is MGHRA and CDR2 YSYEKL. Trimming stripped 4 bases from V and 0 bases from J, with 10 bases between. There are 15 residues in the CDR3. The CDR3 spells CASSPRLLAKNIQYF. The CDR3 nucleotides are TGCGCCAGCAGCCCACGGCTTTTAGCCAAAAACATTCAGTACTTC.

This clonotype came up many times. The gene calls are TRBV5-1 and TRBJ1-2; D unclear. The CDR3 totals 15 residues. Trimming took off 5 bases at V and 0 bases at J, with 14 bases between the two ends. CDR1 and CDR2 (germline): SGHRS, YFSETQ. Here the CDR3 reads CASRANTIANYGYTF. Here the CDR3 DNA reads TGCGCCAGCAGAGCGAATACCATAGCTAACTATGGCTACACCTTC. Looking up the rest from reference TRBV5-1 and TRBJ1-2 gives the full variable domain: KAGVTQTPRYLIKTRGQQVTLSCSPISGHRSVSWYQQTPGQGLQFLFEYFSETQRNKGNFPGRFSGRQFSNSRSEMNVSTLELGDSALYLCASRANTIANYGYTFGSGTRLTVV.

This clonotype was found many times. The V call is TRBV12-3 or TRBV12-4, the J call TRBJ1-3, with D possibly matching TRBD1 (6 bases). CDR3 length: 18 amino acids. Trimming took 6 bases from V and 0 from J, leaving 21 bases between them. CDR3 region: CASSPDRLDPRSGNTIYF. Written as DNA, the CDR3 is TGTGCCAGCAGCCCCGACAGGCTCGATCCACGCTCTGGAAACACCATATATTTT.

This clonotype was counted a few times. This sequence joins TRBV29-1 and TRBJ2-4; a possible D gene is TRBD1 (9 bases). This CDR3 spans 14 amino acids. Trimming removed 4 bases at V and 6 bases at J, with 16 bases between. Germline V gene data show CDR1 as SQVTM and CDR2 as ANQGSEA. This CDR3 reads CSVVQGAGGNIQYF. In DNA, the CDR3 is TGCAGCGTTGTACAGGGGGCGGGAGGAAACATTCAGTACTTC.

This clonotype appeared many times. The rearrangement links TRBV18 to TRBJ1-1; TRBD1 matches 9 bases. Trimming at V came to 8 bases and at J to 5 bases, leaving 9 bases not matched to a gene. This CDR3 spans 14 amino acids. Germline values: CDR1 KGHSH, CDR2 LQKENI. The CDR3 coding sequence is TGTGCCAGCAGAAACAGGGGGCCGAGGACTGAAGCTTTCTTT. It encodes CASRNRGPRTEAFF. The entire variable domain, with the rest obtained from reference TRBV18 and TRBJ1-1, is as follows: NAGVMQNPRHLVRRRGQEARLRCSPMKGHSHVYWYRQLPEEGLKFMVYLQKENIIDESGMPKERFSAEFPKEGPSILRIQQVVRGDSAAYFCASRNRGPRTEAFFGQGTRLTVV.

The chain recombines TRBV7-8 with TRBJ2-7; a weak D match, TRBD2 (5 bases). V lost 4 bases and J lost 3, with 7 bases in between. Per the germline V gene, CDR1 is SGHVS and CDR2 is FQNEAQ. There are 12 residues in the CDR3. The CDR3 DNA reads TGTGCCAGCAGCTCGAGGGTCTACGAGCAGTACGTC. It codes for CASSSRVYEQYV.

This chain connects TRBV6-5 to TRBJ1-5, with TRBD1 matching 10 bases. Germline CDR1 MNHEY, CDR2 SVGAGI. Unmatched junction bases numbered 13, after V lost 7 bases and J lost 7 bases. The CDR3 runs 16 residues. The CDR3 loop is CASTVRGTGDQQPQHF. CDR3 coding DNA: TGTGCCAGCACCGTAAGGGGGACAGGGGATCAACAGCCCCAGCATTTT.

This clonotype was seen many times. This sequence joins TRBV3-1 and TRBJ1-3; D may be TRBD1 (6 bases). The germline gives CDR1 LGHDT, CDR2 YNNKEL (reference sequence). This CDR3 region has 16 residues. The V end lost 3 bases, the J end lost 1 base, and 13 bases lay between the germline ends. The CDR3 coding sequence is TGTGCCAGCAGCCACGGGGGGGCAGGGTCTGGAAACACCATATATTTT. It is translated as CASSHGGAGSGNTIYF.

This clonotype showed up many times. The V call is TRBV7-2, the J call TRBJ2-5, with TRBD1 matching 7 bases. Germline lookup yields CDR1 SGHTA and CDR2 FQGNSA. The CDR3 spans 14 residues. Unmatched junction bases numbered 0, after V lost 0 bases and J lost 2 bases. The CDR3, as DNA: TGTGCCAGCAGCTTAGCGGGACAGCAAGAGACCCAGTACTTC. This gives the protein CASSLAGQQETQYF.